This T cell receptor beta chain was identified during a study of T cells in Graves' hyperthyroidism and ophthalmopathy. Regarding this clonotype: Antigen specificity is unknown. A much larger clonotype is one base distant, so this may be a read error.

The CDR3 runs to 14 residues. Trimming took off 6 bases at V and 2 bases at J, with 12 bases between the two ends. Ophthalmopathy patients all had a Clinical Activity Score of at least 3, a NOSPECS grade of at least 4 and disease under 3 months old. Overall study results and limits: Most clonotypes expanded in the thyroid (above 0.001) were also present in blood.

Amplification of TCR beta CDR3 regions was performed using RNA transcripts as template. Carried out on the TCR CDR3, a first-round RT-PCR used the HTBI primer set. In TCRdb, the multiplex PCR reads were re-called with MiXCR into one record per CDR3 protein. The sample lists a few hundred thousand distinct CDR3 sequences, approximately 15% occurring once. The material sequenced was blood. The chain couples TRBV12-3 or TRBV12-4 to TRBJ2-3; D possibly corresponds to TRBD1 (6 bases). This clonotype was obtained from a woman in her forties with Graves' ophthalmopathy. Here the CDR3 DNA reads TGTGCCAGCAGACAGGGACATAACACAGATACGCAGTATTTT. Translating gives CASRQGHNTDTQYF.